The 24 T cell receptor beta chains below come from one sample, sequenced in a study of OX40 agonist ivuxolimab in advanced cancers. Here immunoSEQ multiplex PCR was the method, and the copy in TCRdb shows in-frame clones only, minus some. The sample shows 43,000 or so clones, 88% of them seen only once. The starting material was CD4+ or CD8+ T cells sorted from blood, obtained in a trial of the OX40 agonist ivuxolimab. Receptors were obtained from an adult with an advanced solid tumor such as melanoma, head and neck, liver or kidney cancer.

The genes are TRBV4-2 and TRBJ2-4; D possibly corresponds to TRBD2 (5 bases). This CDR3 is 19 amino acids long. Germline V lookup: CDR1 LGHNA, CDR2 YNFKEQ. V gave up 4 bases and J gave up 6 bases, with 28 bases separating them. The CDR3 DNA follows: TGTGCCAGCAGCCCCCAAGCCCCGTTACGGAGGCGAGGGAGAAACATTCAGTACTTC. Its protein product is CASSPQAPLRRRGRNIQYF.

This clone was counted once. The CDR3 sequence: CASSLGLAGGQETQYF. The CDR3 DNA reads TGTGCCAGCAGTTTAGGACTAGCGGGAGGGCAAGAGACCCAGTACTTC. The chain employs TRBV28 and TRBJ2-5; 15 bases align to TRBD2. Per germline, CDR1 MDHEN and CDR2 SYDVKM. The length of the CDR3 is 16 residues. With 2 bases clipped from V and 2 bases from J, the junction kept 0 bases outside the gene matches. Drawing the rest from reference TRBV28 and TRBJ2-5, the complete variable domain is DVKVTQSSRYLVKRTGEKVFLECVQDMDHENMFWYRQDPGLGLRLIYFSYDVKMKEKGDIPEGYSVSREKKERFSLILESASTNQTSMYLCASSLGLAGGQETQYFGPGTRLLVL.

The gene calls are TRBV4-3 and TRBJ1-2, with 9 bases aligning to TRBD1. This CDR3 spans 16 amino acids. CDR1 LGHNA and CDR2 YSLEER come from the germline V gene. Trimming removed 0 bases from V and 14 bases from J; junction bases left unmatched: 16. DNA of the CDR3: TGCGCCAGCAGCCAAGATAAGGACCGGGACAGGGTCAGAGGGACCTTC. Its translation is CASSQDKDRDRVRGTF.

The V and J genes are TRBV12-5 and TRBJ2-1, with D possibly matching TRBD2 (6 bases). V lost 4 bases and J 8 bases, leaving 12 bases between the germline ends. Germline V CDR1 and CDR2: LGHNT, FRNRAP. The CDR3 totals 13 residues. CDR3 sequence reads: CASGSRREDEQFF. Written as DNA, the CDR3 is TGTGCTAGTGGTTCGCGGAGGGAGGATGAGCAGTTCTTC.

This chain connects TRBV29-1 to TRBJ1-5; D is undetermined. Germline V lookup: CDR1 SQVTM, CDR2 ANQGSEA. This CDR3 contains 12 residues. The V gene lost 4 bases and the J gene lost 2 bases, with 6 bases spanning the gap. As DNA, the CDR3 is TGCAGCGTTGTTCAGGGCAATCAGCCCCAGCATTTT. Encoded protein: CSVVQGNQPQHF.

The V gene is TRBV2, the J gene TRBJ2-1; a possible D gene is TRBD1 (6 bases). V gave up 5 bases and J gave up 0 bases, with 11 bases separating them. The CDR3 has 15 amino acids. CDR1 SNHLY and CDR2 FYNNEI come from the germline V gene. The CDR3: CASSPDRGSYNEQFF. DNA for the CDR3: TGTGCCAGCAGTCCGGACAGAGGCTCCTACAATGAGCAGTTCTTC.

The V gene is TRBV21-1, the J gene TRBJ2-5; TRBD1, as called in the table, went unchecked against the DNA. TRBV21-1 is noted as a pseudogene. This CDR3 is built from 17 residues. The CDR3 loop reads CASSKIPVQVDLETQYF. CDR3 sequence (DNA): TGTGCCAGCAGCAAGATCCCGGTACAGGTTGATTTGGAGACCCAGTACTTC.

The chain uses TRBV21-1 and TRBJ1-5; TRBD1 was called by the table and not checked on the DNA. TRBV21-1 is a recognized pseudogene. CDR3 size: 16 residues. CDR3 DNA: TGTGCCAGCAGCAAACCGACAGGGGAGTCCTGTCAGCCCCAGCATTTT. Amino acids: CASSKPTGESCQPQHF.

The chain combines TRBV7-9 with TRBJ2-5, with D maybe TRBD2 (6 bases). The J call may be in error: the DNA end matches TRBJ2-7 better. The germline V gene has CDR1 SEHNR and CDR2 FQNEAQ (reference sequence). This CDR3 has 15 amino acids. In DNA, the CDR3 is TGTGCCAGCAGCTTAGCGCTCAGCGGGCGAGGCGAGCAGTACTTC. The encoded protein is CASSLALSGRGEQYF.

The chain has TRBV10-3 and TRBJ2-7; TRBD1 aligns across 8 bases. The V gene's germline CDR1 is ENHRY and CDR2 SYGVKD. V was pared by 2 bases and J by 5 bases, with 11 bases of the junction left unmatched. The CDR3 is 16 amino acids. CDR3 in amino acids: CAISEPRRTGSDEQYF. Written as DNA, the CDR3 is TGTGCCATCAGTGAGCCCAGGAGGACAGGGAGCGACGAGCAGTACTTC.

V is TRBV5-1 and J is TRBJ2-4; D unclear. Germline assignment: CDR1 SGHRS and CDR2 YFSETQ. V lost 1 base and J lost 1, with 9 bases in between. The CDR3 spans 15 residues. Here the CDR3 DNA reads TGCGCCAGCAGCTTGAGGGCCGGGGCCAAAAACATTCAGTACTTC. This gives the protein CASSLRAGAKNIQYF.

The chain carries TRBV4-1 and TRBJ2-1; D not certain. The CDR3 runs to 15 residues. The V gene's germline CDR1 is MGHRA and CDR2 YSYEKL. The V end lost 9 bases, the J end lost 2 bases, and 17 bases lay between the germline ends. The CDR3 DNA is TGCGCCAGGGACCGTGACGGAACCCCCTACAATGAGCAGTTCTTC. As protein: CARDRDGTPYNEQFF.

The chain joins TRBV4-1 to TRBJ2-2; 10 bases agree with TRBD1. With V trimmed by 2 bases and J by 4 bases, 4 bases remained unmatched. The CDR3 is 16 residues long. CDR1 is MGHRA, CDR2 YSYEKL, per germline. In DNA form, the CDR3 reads TGCGCCAGCAGCCAACAGACAGGGGGCGGCACCGGGGAGCTGTTTTTT. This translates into CASSQQTGGGTGELFF.

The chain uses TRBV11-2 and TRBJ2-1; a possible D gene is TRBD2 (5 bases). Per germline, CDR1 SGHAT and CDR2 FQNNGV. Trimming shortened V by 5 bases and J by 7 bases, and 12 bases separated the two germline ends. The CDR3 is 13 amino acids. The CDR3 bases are TGTGCCAGCAGCCCCGGCGGGTTTAATGAGCAGTTCTTC. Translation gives CASSPGGFNEQFF.

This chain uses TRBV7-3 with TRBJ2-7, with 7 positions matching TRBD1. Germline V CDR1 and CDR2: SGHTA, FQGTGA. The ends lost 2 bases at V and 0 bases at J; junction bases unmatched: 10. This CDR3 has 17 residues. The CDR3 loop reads CASSLPFDREHSYEQYF. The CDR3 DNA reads TGTGCCAGCAGCTTACCCTTCGACAGGGAACACTCCTACGAGCAGTACTTC.

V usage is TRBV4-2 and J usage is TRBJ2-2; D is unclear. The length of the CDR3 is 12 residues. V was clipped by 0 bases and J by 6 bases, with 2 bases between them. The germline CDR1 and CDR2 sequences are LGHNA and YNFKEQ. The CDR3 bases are TGTGCCAGCAGCCAAGATGCCGGGGAGCTGTTTTTT. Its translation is CASSQDAGELFF.

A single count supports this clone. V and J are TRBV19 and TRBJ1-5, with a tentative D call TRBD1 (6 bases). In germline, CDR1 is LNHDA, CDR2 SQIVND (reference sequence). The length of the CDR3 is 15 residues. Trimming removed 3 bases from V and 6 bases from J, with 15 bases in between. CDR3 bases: TGTGCCAGTAGTATTTCAGGGGCGCAGGTTCAGCCCCAGCATTTT. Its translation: CASSISGAQVQPQHF. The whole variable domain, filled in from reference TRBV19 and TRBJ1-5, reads DGGITQSPKYLFRKEGQNVTLSCEQNLNHDAMYWYRQDPGQGLRLIYYSQIVNDFQKGDIAEGYSVSREKKESFPLTVTSAQKNPTAFYLCASSISGAQVQPQHFGDGTRLSIL.

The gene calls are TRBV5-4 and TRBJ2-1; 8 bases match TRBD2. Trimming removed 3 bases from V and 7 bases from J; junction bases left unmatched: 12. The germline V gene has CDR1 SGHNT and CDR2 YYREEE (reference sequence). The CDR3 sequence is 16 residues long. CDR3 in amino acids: CASSSRTSGSWNEQFF. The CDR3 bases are TGTGCCAGCAGCTCCAGAACAAGCGGGAGTTGGAATGAGCAGTTCTTC.

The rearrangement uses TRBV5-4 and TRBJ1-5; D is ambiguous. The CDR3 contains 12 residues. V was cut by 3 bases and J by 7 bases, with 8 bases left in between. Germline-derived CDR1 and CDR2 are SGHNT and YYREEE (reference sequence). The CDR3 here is CASSSDDQPQHF. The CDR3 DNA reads TGTGCCAGCAGCTCGGACGACCAGCCCCAGCATTTT.

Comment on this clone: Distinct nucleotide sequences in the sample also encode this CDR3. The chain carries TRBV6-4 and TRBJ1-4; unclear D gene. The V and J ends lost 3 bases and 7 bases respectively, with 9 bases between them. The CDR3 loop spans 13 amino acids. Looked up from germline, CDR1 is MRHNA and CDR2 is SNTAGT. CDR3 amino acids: CASSESEGEKLFF. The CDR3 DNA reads TGTGCCAGCAGTGAGTCCGAGGGTGAAAAACTGTTTTTT.

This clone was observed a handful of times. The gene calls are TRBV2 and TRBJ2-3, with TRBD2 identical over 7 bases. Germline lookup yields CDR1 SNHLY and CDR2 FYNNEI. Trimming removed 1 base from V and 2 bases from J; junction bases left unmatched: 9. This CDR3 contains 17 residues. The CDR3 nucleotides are TGTGCCAGCAGTGAAGGTCGTGGCCTAGCGGCCACAGATACGCAGTATTTT. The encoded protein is CASSEGRGLAATDTQYF. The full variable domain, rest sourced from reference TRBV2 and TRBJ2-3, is EPEVTQTPSHQVTQMGQEVILRCVPISNHLYFYWYRQILGQKVEFLVSFYNNEISEKSEIFDDQFSVERPDGSNFTLKIRSTKLEDSAMYFCASSEGRGLAATDTQYFGPGTRLTVL.

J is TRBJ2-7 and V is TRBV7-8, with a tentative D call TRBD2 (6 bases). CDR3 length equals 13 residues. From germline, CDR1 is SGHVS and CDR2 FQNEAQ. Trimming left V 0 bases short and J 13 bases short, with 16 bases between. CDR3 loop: CASSLARGGAEYF. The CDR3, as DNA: TGTGCCAGCAGCTTAGCGAGAGGAGGGGCAGAATACTTC.

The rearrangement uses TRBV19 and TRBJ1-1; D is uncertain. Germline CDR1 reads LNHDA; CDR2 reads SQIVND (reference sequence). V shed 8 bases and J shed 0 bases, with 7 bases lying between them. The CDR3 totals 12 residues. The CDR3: CASSQMNTEAFF. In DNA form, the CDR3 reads TGTGCCAGTTCACAGATGAACACTGAAGCTTTCTTT.

CDR3 nucleotides: TGTGCCAGCAGTTCCCAGCGGGAGGGAAGCACAGATACGCAGTATTTT. Its protein product is CASSSQREGSTDTQYF. This chain joins TRBV6-5 and TRBJ2-3; 10 bases align to TRBD2. V was clipped by 4 bases and J by 0 bases; unmatched bases: 4. Germline lookup yields CDR1 MNHEY and CDR2 SVGAGI. The CDR3 is 16 amino acids.